These 28 T cell receptor beta chains were sequenced from one sample in a study of regulatory T cells in long-lasting Graves disease. Specified time point: persistent/refractory GD, antithyroid drugs over 5 years with positive TRAb. PBMCs were the source of the RNA used for TCR sequencing. Investigators prepared the TCR beta libraries by applying iRepertoire HTBI primers and Arm-PCR of CDR3 regions. One entry per CDR3 protein, called by TCRdb with MiXCR from the multiplex PCR reads. The sample consists of approximately 690,000 distinct CDR3 sequences, 25% to 30% of them appearing once. Sample: peripheral blood mononuclear cells (PBMCs), taken when the disease was refractory, from a patient treated with antithyroid drugs. The receptor source for this set is a female donor with Graves disease.

This clonotype appeared a few times. The V gene is TRBV20-1, the J gene TRBJ1-6, with D uncertain. This CDR3 comprises 13 residues. Germline V lookup: CDR1 DFQATT, CDR2 SNEGSKA (reference sequence). V lost 3 bases and J 9 bases, leaving 12 bases between the germline ends. This CDR3 reads CSASRDTSSPLHF. The DNA of the CDR3 is TGCAGTGCTAGCCGGGATACTTCTTCACCCCTCCACTTT.

The chain uses TRBV6-1 and TRBJ1-2; D is perhaps TRBD1 (5 bases). The CDR3 is 15 residues long. CDR1 is MNHNS and CDR2 is SASEGT in the germline V gene. Deletions cut 7 bases from V and 5 bases from J, with 20 bases between. The CDR3 nucleotides are TGTGCCAGCACAAAAGGGACGTTTAACTATTATGGCTACACCTTC. Encoded protein: CASTKGTFNYYGYTF.

This clonotype was found a few times. The chain combines TRBV6-1 with TRBJ1-4; no firm D call. This CDR3 is built from 13 residues. The V and J ends lost 11 bases and 8 bases respectively, with 18 bases between them. In germline, CDR1 is MNHNS, CDR2 SASEGT. The CDR3 DNA reads as TGTGCCGTCATACAGCGCCCTGCGGAAAAACTGTTTTTT. Translation: CAVIQRPAEKLFF.

This clonotype was detected a few times. The rearrangement uses TRBV27 and TRBJ1-4, with D possibly TRBD1 on 6 matching bases. Trimming took off 5 bases at V and 8 bases at J, with 12 bases between the two ends. CDR1 and CDR2 (germline): MNHEY, SMNVEV (reference sequence). This CDR3 is 13 amino acids long. The CDR3 here is CASSLQGFEKLFF. As DNA, the CDR3 is TGTGCCAGCAGTCTACAGGGATTCGAAAAACTGTTTTTT.

This clonotype was seen only a few times. The rearrangement joins TRBV2 to TRBJ1-1, with TRBD1 matching 11 bases. Germline assignment: CDR1 SNHLY and CDR2 FYNNEI. The CDR3 covers 13 residues. V lost 6 bases and J lost 9; bases outside the gene matches: 6. The DNA for the CDR3 is TGTGCCAGCAGCCCGGACAGGGGGCGTAAAGCTTTCTTT. Protein product: CASSPDRGRKAFF.

The chain joins TRBV2 to TRBJ1-2; 9 bases align to TRBD1. V dropped 1 base and J dropped 0; count of bases not matched to a gene: 6. CDR1 is SNHLY and CDR2 is FYNNEI in the germline V gene. There are 17 residues in the CDR3. CDR3 nucleotides: TGTGCCAGCAGTGAAGGGGGACAGGGCCACACTAACTATGGCTACACCTTC. It codes for CASSEGGQGHTNYGYTF.

The CDR3 protein is CASSQGPQGLNIQYF. The CDR3 nucleotides are TGTGCCAGCAGCCAAGGTCCCCAGGGCCTGAACATTCAGTACTTC. V gene TRBV3-1 combines with J gene TRBJ2-4; D perhaps matches TRBD1 (5 bases). Deletions cut 1 base from V and 7 bases from J, with 14 bases between. The V gene's germline CDR1 is LGHDT and CDR2 YNNKEL (reference sequence). There are 15 residues in the CDR3. The complete variable domain, with remaining parts taken from reference TRBV3-1 and TRBJ2-4, reads DTAVSQTPKYLVTQMGNDKSIKCEQNLGHDTMYWYKQDSKKFLKIMFSYNNKELIINETVPNRFSPKSPDKAHLNLHINSLELGDSAVYFCASSQGPQGLNIQYFGAGTRLSVL.

This CDR3 reads CASSTLADGGTEAFF. The CDR3 nucleotides are TGTGCCAGTAGTACCCTTGCGGACGGGGGGACTGAAGCTTTCTTT. The J gene is TRBJ1-1, the V gene TRBV19, with D maybe TRBD1 (5 bases). V gave up 4 bases and J gave up 5 bases, with 17 bases separating them. Germline V gives CDR1 LNHDA, CDR2 SQIVND (reference sequence). The CDR3 contains 15 residues.

The chain employs TRBV15 and TRBJ2-7; D is unresolved. Germline values: CDR1 LNHNV, CDR2 YYDKDF (reference sequence). V lost 2 bases to trimming and J lost 4 bases, with 12 bases between them. This CDR3 contains 14 residues. CDR3 coding DNA: TGTGCCACCAGCAGACTGGGTCAGAAGTACGAGCAGTACTTC. Protein product: CATSRLGQKYEQYF.

This clonotype was detected ten times or more. V and J are TRBV11-3 and TRBJ1-1; D gene ambiguous. Per the germline V gene, CDR1 is SGHNT and CDR2 is YENEEA. V was cut by 0 bases and J by 4 bases, with 9 bases left in between. The CDR3 extends over 14 amino acids. The CDR3, as DNA: TGTGCCAGCAGCTTAGATCCCACAAGCACTGAAGCTTTCTTT. It specifies CASSLDPTSTEAFF.

The rearrangement links TRBV4-1 to TRBJ2-7, with TRBD1 identical over 9 bases. V trimming: 0 bases; J trimming: 6 bases; junction bases outside the gene matches: 9. Germline V CDR1 and CDR2: MGHRA, YSYEKL. The CDR3 length is 16 residues. CDR3 region: CASSQETRRTGAEQYF. The DNA of the CDR3 is TGCGCCAGCAGCCAAGAGACCCGTCGGACAGGGGCCGAGCAGTACTTC.

This clonotype has more than one count but fewer than ten. The V and J genes are TRBV5-1 and TRBJ1-1, with TRBD1 matching 9 bases. Losses at the gene ends were 5 bases for V and 1 base for J; bases not matched to a gene: 9. CDR1 is SGHRS and CDR2 is YFSETQ in the germline V gene. The length of the CDR3 is 16 residues. In nucleotides, the CDR3 is TGCGCCAGCAGATCCACAGGGGGCGCGGCGAACACTGAAGCTTTCTTT. Protein product: CASRSTGGAANTEAFF.

Only a few counts were recorded for this clonotype. This chain joins TRBV27 and TRBJ2-7; TRBD1 might be the D (5 bases). V was shortened by 0 bases and J by 5 bases, with 11 bases between the two germline ends. Germline V gene sequence: CDR1 MNHEY, CDR2 SMNVEV (reference sequence). CDR3 length equals 14 residues. Here the CDR3 reads CASSLSVRVHEQYF. CDR3 nucleotides: TGTGCCAGCAGTTTATCGGTCAGGGTCCACGAGCAGTACTTC.

The chain couples TRBV6-1 to TRBJ2-5, with D possibly TRBD2 on 6 matching bases. The V gene's germline CDR1 is MNHNS and CDR2 SASEGT. The CDR3 is made up of 14 amino acids. Trimming cost V 7 bases and J 9 bases, with 21 bases left between them. CDR3 nucleotides: TGTGCCAGCAAGGAGGGCCTCGGAGAGTGGGCCCAGTACTTC. It is translated as CASKEGLGEWAQYF.

The J gene is TRBJ2-5, the V gene TRBV7-2, with TRBD1 matching over 7 bases. Unmatched junction bases numbered 10, after V lost 5 bases and J lost 4 bases. There are 15 residues in the CDR3. The germline CDR1 and CDR2 sequences are SGHTA and FQGNSA. The CDR3 DNA follows: TGTGCCAGCAGCAGGGGGCCTAGTGGTCGAGAGACCCAGTACTTC. This encodes CASSRGPSGRETQYF.

The chain recombines TRBV7-9 with TRBJ1-5; tentatively, D is TRBD1 (5 bases). The CDR3 totals 14 residues. V shed 5 bases and J shed 10 bases, with 18 bases lying between them. Germline-derived CDR1 and CDR2 are SEHNR and FQNEAQ (reference sequence). DNA of the CDR3: TGTGCCAGCAGCGAAGGTCAGGGCCGCGGACCCCAGCATTTT. Protein: CASSEGQGRGPQHF.

The chain carries TRBV3-1 and TRBJ1-2; D is uncertain. V was trimmed by 5 bases and J by 5 bases, leaving 9 bases between them. CDR3 length equals 12 residues. Germline V gene lookup returns CDR1 LGHDT and CDR2 YNNKEL (reference sequence). The chain's CDR3 is CASSKPRYGYTF. DNA for the CDR3: TGTGCCAGCAGCAAGCCTCGATATGGCTACACCTTC.

The chain carries TRBV3-1 and TRBJ2-7; D tentatively fits TRBD1 or TRBD2 (6 bases each). The CDR3 has 15 residues. The V end lost 4 bases, the J end lost 9 bases, and 22 bases lay between the germline ends. Germline V gene sequence: CDR1 LGHDT, CDR2 YNNKEL (reference sequence). The CDR3 DNA sequence: TGTGCCAGCAGCCGTCAAGGGGGAGGAGGGTTTTTGCAGTACTTC. It encodes CASSRQGGGGFLQYF.

There are many counts of this clonotype. The chain recombines TRBV24-1 with TRBJ1-2, with 7 bases aligning to TRBD1. The CDR3 length is 15 residues. Germline V gives CDR1 KGHDR, CDR2 SFDVKD. V shed 5 bases and J 2 bases; nucleotides not matched to a gene: 7. The CDR3 loop is CATSGRDSPNYGYTF. The DNA of the CDR3 is TGTGCCACCAGTGGACGGGACAGCCCAAACTATGGCTACACCTTC.

The chain employs TRBV20-1 and TRBJ1-5, with D unclear. Per germline, CDR1 DFQATT and CDR2 SNEGSKA (reference sequence). The V and J ends lost 6 bases and 0 bases respectively, with 6 bases between them. The CDR3 has 12 residues. The CDR3 DNA is TGCAGTGCCATAGATAGCAATCAGCCCCAGCATTTT. This codes for CSAIDSNQPQHF.

This clonotype was recorded many times. The chain carries TRBV28 and TRBJ1-2; 10 bases match TRBD1. CDR3 length equals 15 residues. With 5 bases clipped from V and 7 bases from J, the junction kept 10 bases outside the gene matches. Germline lookup yields CDR1 MDHEN and CDR2 SYDVKM. The CDR3 nucleotides read TGTGCCAGCAGTGACCAGATCCGGGACAGGGGTGGCTACACCTTC. Translated: CASSDQIRDRGGYTF.

This clonotype was seen only a few times. The chain couples TRBV30 to TRBJ1-2; no reliable D call. V lost 5 bases, J lost 9 bases, and 10 bases lay in between. Germline V gene sequence: CDR1 GTSNPN, CDR2 SVGIG (reference sequence). The CDR3 runs to 10 residues. The CDR3 coding sequence is TGTGCCTGGTTTAGGTCCCGCTACACCTTC. Protein: CAWFRSRYTF.

The chain couples TRBV6-5 to TRBJ1-6, with D hard to call. The CDR3 contains 15 residues. V shed 2 bases and J shed 7 bases, with 12 bases lying between them. Germline V gene data show CDR1 as MNHEY and CDR2 as SVGAGI. CDR3 amino acids: CASSYAAGRNSPLHF. The CDR3 nucleotides read TGTGCCAGCAGTTACGCAGCAGGCAGAAATTCACCCCTCCACTTT.

This chain links TRBV7-2 with TRBJ1-2; no reliable D call. CDR1 SGHTA and CDR2 FQGNSA come from the germline V gene. V was clipped by 5 bases and J by 7 bases, with 8 bases between them. CDR3 size: 11 residues. The CDR3 sequence is CASSRSRGYTF. CDR3 DNA: TGTGCCAGCAGCCGTAGTCGTGGCTACACCTTC.

This clonotype was seen repeatedly, ten times or more. This chain joins TRBV2 and TRBJ1-2, with D possibly TRBD1 on 5 matching bases. Trimming took 6 bases from V and 4 from J, leaving 21 bases between them. CDR1 SNHLY and CDR2 FYNNEI come from the germline V gene. This CDR3 spans 16 amino acids. The CDR3 nucleotides read TGTGCCAGCAGCCGCACGGGGCAGGGAATAGGCTATGGCTACACCTTC. Translation: CASSRTGQGIGYGYTF.

There are a few counts of this clonotype. The chain uses TRBV6-1 and TRBJ1-5; D possibly corresponds to TRBD1 (6 bases). Trimming shortened V by 0 bases and J by 3 bases, and 12 bases separated the two germline ends. CDR3 size: 16 residues. Germline V gives CDR1 MNHNS, CDR2 SASEGT. CDR3 in amino acids: CASSEAVRGLNQPQHF. CDR3 DNA sequence: TGTGCCAGCAGTGAAGCGGTACGGGGGCTCAATCAGCCCCAGCATTTT.

Ten or more counts support this clonotype. The rearrangement uses TRBV20-1 and TRBJ2-7, with TRBD2 identical over 9 bases. Germline V gene data show CDR1 as DFQATT and CDR2 as SNEGSKA (reference sequence). The CDR3 is 16 amino acids. V was clipped by 0 bases and J by 2 bases; unmatched bases: 8. CDR3 sequence reads: CSARDLAGSPTYEQYF. The CDR3 bases are TGCAGTGCTAGAGATCTAGCGGGAAGCCCTACCTACGAGCAGTACTTC.

This chain uses TRBV5-5 with TRBJ1-5, with 9 bases that match TRBD1. The CDR3 has 15 residues. Per the germline V gene, CDR1 is SGHKS and CDR2 is YYEKEE (reference sequence). Trimming cost V 4 bases and J 7 bases; bases outside gene matches: 9. CDR3 sequence: CASSRTGDSRQPQHF. The DNA for the CDR3 is TGTGCCAGCAGCCGGACAGGGGACTCCCGGCAGCCCCAGCATTTT.